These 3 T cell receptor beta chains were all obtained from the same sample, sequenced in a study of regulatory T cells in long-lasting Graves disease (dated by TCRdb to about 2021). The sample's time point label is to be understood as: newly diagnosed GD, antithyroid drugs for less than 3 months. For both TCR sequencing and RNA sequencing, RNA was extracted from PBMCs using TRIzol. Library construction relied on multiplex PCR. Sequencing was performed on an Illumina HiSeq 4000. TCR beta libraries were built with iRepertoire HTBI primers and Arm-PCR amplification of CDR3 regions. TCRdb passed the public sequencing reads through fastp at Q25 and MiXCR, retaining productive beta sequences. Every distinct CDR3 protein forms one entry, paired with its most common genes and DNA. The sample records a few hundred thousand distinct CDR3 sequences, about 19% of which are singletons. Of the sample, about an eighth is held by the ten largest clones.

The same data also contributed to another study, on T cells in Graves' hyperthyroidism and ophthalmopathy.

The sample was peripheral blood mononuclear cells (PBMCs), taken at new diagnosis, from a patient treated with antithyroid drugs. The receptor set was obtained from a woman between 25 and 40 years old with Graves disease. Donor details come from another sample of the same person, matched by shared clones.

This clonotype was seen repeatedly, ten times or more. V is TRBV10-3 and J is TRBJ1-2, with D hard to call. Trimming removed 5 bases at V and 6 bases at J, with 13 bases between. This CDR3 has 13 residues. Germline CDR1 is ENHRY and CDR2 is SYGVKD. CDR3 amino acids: CAISLQYEDGYTF. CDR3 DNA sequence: TGTGCCATCAGTTTACAGTACGAAGATGGCTACACCTTC.

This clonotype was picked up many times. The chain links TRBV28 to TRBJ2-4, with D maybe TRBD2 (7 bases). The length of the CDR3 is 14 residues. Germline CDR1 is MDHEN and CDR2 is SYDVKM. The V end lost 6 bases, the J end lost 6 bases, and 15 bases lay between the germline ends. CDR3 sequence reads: CASSPGGPRNIQYF. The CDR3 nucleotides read TGTGCCAGCAGCCCCGGGGGGCCCCGAAACATTCAGTACTTC.

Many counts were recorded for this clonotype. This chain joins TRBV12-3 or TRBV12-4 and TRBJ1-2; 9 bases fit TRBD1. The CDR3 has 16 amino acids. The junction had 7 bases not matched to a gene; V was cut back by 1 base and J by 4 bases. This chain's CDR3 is CASSLGGTGRTYGYTF. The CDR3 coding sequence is TGTGCCAGCAGTTTAGGAGGGACAGGGAGAACCTATGGCTACACCTTC.